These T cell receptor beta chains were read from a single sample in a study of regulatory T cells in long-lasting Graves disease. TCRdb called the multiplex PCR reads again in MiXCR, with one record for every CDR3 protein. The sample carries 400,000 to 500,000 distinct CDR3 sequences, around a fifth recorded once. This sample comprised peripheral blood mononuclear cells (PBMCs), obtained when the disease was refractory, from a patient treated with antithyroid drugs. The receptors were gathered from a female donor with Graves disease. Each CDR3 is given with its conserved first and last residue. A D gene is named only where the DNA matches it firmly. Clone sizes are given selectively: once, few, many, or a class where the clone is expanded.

CDR3 protein: CASSSDLNTEAFF
CDR3 DNA: TGTGCCAGCAGCTCCGATCTGAACACTGAAGCTTTCTTT
J gene: TRBJ1-1
D gene: .
clone size: many
V gene: TRBV2

CDR3 protein: CASSLDRSHTGELFF
CDR3 DNA: TGCGCCAGCAGCTTGGATAGGAGCCACACCGGGGAGCTGTTTTTT
J gene: TRBJ2-2
D gene: .
clone size: few
V gene: TRBV5-1

CDR3 protein: CSARDLNSNQPQHF
CDR3 DNA: TGCAGTGCTAGAGATCTTAATAGCAATCAGCCCCAGCATTTT
J gene: TRBJ1-5
D gene: .
clone size: few
V gene: TRBV20-1

CDR3 protein: CASSLGGSAFGETQYF
CDR3 DNA: TGTGCCAGCAGCTTGGGTGGGAGTGCCTTCGGGGAGACCCAGTACTTC
J gene: TRBJ2-5
D gene: .
clone size: .
V gene: TRBV5-6

CDR3 protein: CASRGREGAEETQYF
CDR3 DNA: TGTGCCAGCAGGGGACGGGAGGGGGCGGAGGAGACCCAGTACTTC
J gene: TRBJ2-5
D gene: .
clone size: many
V gene: TRBV6-1

CDR3 protein: CASSFTGGQGGETQYF
CDR3 DNA: TGTGCCAGCAGTTTCACGGGAGGACAGGGAGGAGAGACCCAGTACTTC
J gene: TRBJ2-5
D gene: .
clone size: many
V gene: TRBV28

CDR3 protein: CATSLGQGAFGGYTF
CDR3 DNA: TGTGCCACCTCTTTAGGACAGGGGGCGTTTGGTGGCTACACCTTC
J gene: TRBJ1-2
D gene: TRBD1
clone size: .
V gene: TRBV15

CDR3 protein: CASSLTVLGTGVSGANVLTF
CDR3 DNA: TGTGCCAGCAGCTTGACGGTGTTAGGGACGGGAGTTTCTGGGGCCAACGTCCTGACTTTC
J gene: TRBJ2-6
D gene: .
clone size: few
V gene: TRBV7-9

CDR3 protein: CASSARSEFGETQYF
CDR3 DNA: TGTGCCAGCAGCGCTCGAAGCGAGTTCGGAGAGACCCAGTACTTC
J gene: TRBJ2-5
D gene: .
clone size: .
V gene: TRBV9

CDR3 protein: CSSAPRLNQETQYF
CDR3 DNA: TGCAGCTCCGCCCCCCGACTAAACCAAGAGACCCAGTACTTC
J gene: TRBJ2-5
D gene: .
clone size: few
V gene: TRBV29-1

CDR3 protein: CASSEGVSYSNQPQHF
CDR3 DNA: TGTGCCAGCAGTGAAGGAGTGTCGTATAGCAATCAGCCCCAGCATTTT
J gene: TRBJ1-5
D gene: .
clone size: many
V gene: TRBV2

CDR3 protein: CASSPFPVGNEKLFF
CDR3 DNA: TGTGCCAGCAGTCCCTTTCCAGTCGGTAATGAAAAACTGTTTTTT
J gene: TRBJ1-4
D gene: .
clone size: few
V gene: TRBV6-1

CDR3 protein: CASTWTGSGNTIYF
CDR3 DNA: TGTGCCAGCACTTGGACAGGGTCGGGAAACACCATATATTTT
J gene: TRBJ1-3
D gene: TRBD1
clone size: .
V gene: TRBV12-3/TRBV12-4

CDR3 protein: CASSPPRRASSYEQYF
CDR3 DNA: TGTGCCAGCAGTCCCCCCCGGAGGGCGAGCTCCTACGAGCAGTACTTC
J gene: TRBJ2-7
D gene: .
clone size: few
V gene: TRBV25-1

CDR3 protein: CASSSRTGNSPLHF
CDR3 DNA: TGTGCCAGCAGCAGCCGGACAGGGAACTCACCCCTCCACTTT
J gene: TRBJ1-6
D gene: TRBD1
clone size: .
V gene: TRBV3-1

CDR3 protein: CASTQTGQMNTEALF
CDR3 DNA: TGTGCCAGCACCCAGACCGGACAGATGAACACTGAAGCTCTCTTT
J gene: TRBJ1-1
D gene: .
clone size: .
V gene: TRBV9

CDR3 protein: CASSYSNSGQGAYGELFF
CDR3 DNA: TGTGCCAGCAGTTACTCGAATTCGGGACAGGGTGCATACGGGGAGCTGTTTTTT
J gene: TRBJ2-2
D gene: TRBD1
clone size: .
V gene: TRBV6-5

CDR3 protein: CAISPTSGAETQYF
CDR3 DNA: TGTGCCATCAGCCCGACTAGCGGGGCTGAGACCCAGTACTTC
J gene: TRBJ2-5
D gene: TRBD2
clone size: .
V gene: TRBV10-3

CDR3 protein: CASSLDSAGGGNTIYF
CDR3 DNA: TGTGCCAGCAGCTTGGATTCCGCCGGGGGAGGAAACACCATATATTTT
J gene: TRBJ1-3
D gene: .
clone size: .
V gene: TRBV11-2

CDR3 protein: CASSQDKGFGELFF
CDR3 DNA: TGCGCCAGCAGCCAAGATAAAGGGTTCGGGGAGCTGTTTTTT
J gene: TRBJ2-2
D gene: .
clone size: .
V gene: TRBV4-1

CDR3 protein: CASAASGRADTQYF
CDR3 DNA: TGTGCCAGTGCCGCTAGCGGGAGGGCAGATACGCAGTATTTT
J gene: TRBJ2-3
D gene: TRBD2
clone size: .
V gene: TRBV19

CDR3 protein: CATSRDKGGDRYGYTF
CDR3 DNA: TGTGCCACCAGCAGAGATAAGGGGGGCGACCGATATGGCTACACCTTC
J gene: TRBJ1-2
D gene: .
clone size: few
V gene: TRBV15

CDR3 protein: CASSSHAGVQETQYF
CDR3 DNA: TGTGCCAGCAGTTCCCACGCGGGAGTTCAGGAGACCCAGTACTTC
J gene: TRBJ2-5
D gene: TRBD2
clone size: many
V gene: TRBV28

CDR3 protein: CASTSRAGLSYEQYF
CDR3 DNA: TGTGCCAGCACATCACGGGCGGGACTCTCCTACGAGCAGTACTTC
J gene: TRBJ2-7
D gene: .
clone size: many
V gene: TRBV12-3/TRBV12-4

CDR3 protein: CATSSVQGYEQYF
CDR3 DNA: TGTGCCACCAGCAGCGTCCAGGGCTACGAGCAGTACTTC
J gene: TRBJ2-7
D gene: .
clone size: many
V gene: TRBV15

CDR3 protein: CASSVDGGSGTEAFF
CDR3 DNA: TGTGCCAGCAGCGTAGATGGGGGTTCAGGTACTGAAGCTTTCTTT
J gene: TRBJ1-1
D gene: .
clone size: .
V gene: TRBV5-1

CDR3 protein: CASSTGQGGYQPQHF
CDR3 DNA: TGTGCCAGCAGCACGGGACAGGGCGGGTATCAGCCCCAGCATTTT
J gene: TRBJ1-5
D gene: TRBD1
clone size: .
V gene: TRBV7-9

CDR3 protein: CSANRADSNQPQHF
CDR3 DNA: TGCAGTGCTAACCGGGCCGATAGCAATCAGCCCCAGCATTTT
J gene: TRBJ1-5
D gene: .
clone size: many
V gene: TRBV20-1

CDR3 protein: CASSFFGGGQETQYF
CDR3 DNA: TGTGCCAGCAGTTTTTTTGGGGGAGGCCAAGAGACCCAGTACTTC
J gene: TRBJ2-5
D gene: .
clone size: many
V gene: TRBV28

CDR3 protein: CSARGLYEQYF
CDR3 DNA: TGCAGTGCTAGAGGACTCTACGAGCAGTACTTC
J gene: TRBJ2-7
D gene: .
clone size: few
V gene: TRBV20-1

CDR3 protein: CASSLGVRGPSGETQYF
CDR3 DNA: TGCGCCAGCAGCTTGGGGGTCAGGGGTCCCTCGGGGGAGACCCAGTACTTC
J gene: TRBJ2-5
D gene: .
clone size: .
V gene: TRBV5-1

CDR3 protein: CASSFTPGQGYEQYF
CDR3 DNA: TGCGCCAGCAGCTTCACTCCGGGACAGGGCTACGAGCAGTACTTC
J gene: TRBJ2-7
D gene: TRBD1
clone size: .
V gene: TRBV5-1

CDR3 protein: CAIGDGNYGYTF
CDR3 DNA: TGTGCCATCGGGGACGGCAACTATGGCTACACCTTC
J gene: TRBJ1-2
D gene: .
clone size: .
V gene: TRBV10-3

CDR3 protein: CASSLYTGEETQYF
CDR3 DNA: TGCGCCAGCAGCTTGTATACAGGGGAAGAGACCCAGTACTTC
J gene: TRBJ2-5
D gene: TRBD1
clone size: .
V gene: TRBV5-1

CDR3 protein: CASSAPPQETQYF
CDR3 DNA: TGTGCCAGCTCCGCCCCCCCTCAAGAGACCCAGTACTTC
J gene: TRBJ2-5
D gene: .
clone size: many
V gene: TRBV28

CDR3 protein: CAWSPGHKQETQYF
CDR3 DNA: TGTGCCTGGAGTCCGGGACATAAGCAAGAGACCCAGTACTTC
J gene: TRBJ2-5
D gene: .
clone size: many
V gene: TRBV30

CDR3 protein: CASSEQGASHNEQFF
CDR3 DNA: TGTGCCAGCAGTGAACAGGGGGCATCCCACAATGAGCAGTTCTTC
J gene: TRBJ2-1
D gene: TRBD1
clone size: .
V gene: TRBV28

CDR3 protein: CASSFPRGGRYEQYF
CDR3 DNA: TGTGCCAGCAGCTTTCCAAGGGGGGGCCGCTACGAGCAGTACTTC
J gene: TRBJ2-7
D gene: .
clone size: .
V gene: TRBV7-9

CDR3 protein: CASSQVGLAGDEQYF
CDR3 DNA: TGTGCCAGCAGCCAAGTTGGACTAGCGGGAGACGAGCAGTACTTC
J gene: TRBJ2-7
D gene: TRBD2
clone size: few
V gene: TRBV4-2

CDR3 protein: CASSIQTSETYEQYF
CDR3 DNA: TGTGCCAGCAGCATCCAGACTAGCGAGACCTACGAGCAGTACTTC
J gene: TRBJ2-7
D gene: TRBD2
clone size: many
V gene: TRBV7-9

CDR3 protein: CASSQRKPNTEAFF
CDR3 DNA: TGTGCCAGCAGCCAGAGGAAGCCTAACACTGAAGCTTTCTTT
J gene: TRBJ1-1
D gene: .
clone size: .
V gene: TRBV13

CDR3 protein: CASGGQVNEKLFF
CDR3 DNA: TGTGCCAGCGGGGGACAGGTTAATGAAAAACTGTTTTTT
J gene: TRBJ1-4
D gene: TRBD1
clone size: .
V gene: TRBV13

CDR3 protein: CASSERSRTRRQGDSPLHF
CDR3 DNA: TGCGCCAGCAGTGAGCGTAGCAGGACCCGGAGACAGGGAGATTCACCCCTCCACTTT
J gene: TRBJ1-6
D gene: TRBD1
clone size: few
V gene: TRBV10-1

CDR3 protein: CATGGPRAGANVLTF
CDR3 DNA: TGTGCCACCGGGGGACCGCGGGCTGGGGCCAACGTCCTGACTTTC
J gene: TRBJ2-6
D gene: .
clone size: .
V gene: TRBV24-1